This T cell receptor (beta chain) was captured by sequencing in a study of shared clonotypes between healthy human individuals (dated by TCRdb to the early 2020s). Regarding the study in general: The cohort included a few men and a couple of women between 18 and 49 years of age. For each donor, CD4 naive and CD4 memory were each run on three plates, CD8 naive on two plates, and CD8 memory on one plate. The study deeply sequenced blood TCR repertoires of five healthy adults to estimate repertoire size and the extent of clonotype sharing between individuals. To increase sequencing depth and limit assay-specific biases, TCR repertoire library preparation and sequencing were carried out by different laboratories using diverse techniques. Between about 0.85 and 8.9 billion PBMCs per donor were obtained by leukapheresis.

The germline V and J ends show losses of 2 bases and 3 bases respectively, and no gene match explains 6 bases of the junction. Taken from the germline V gene, the CDR1 and CDR2 loops are MNHEY and SVGAGI. Reading from cysteine to phenylalanine, the CDR3 counts 15 amino acids. Only CDR3 DNA remains: 45 bases, in frame from the first base. The donors were healthy, HIV-negative adults who had no recently reported acute infections or vaccinations. All donors were Caucasian adults living in Nashville, Tennessee, USA. CD4+ T cells were enriched through magnetic negative selection, after which naive cells were positively selected on CD45RA and the remaining negative fraction served as the memory subset. Blood was obtained by leukapheresis, after which PBMCs were separated by Ficoll-Histopaque density gradient centrifugation and cryopreserved in liquid nitrogen vapor phase. Purity and quantity of every magnetically sorted T cell population were checked by analytical flow cytometry. Genomic DNA was isolated from each sorted fraction and quantified by UV absorbance on a Nanodrop 2000c.

Here is what the overall study found, with its caveats: The small number of donors limited the genetic and exposure-history diversity represented. Rarefaction of sorted-subset datasets indicated incomplete sequencing despite the large sequencing depth. Naive subsets generally had larger estimated clonotype richness than memory subsets. When several donors were compared, the shared fraction of clonotypes was around 5.1% for naive CD4, over 3% for naive CD8, 2% to 2.5% for memory CD4, and about 0.36% for memory CD8. Pairwise subsampling indicated that sequencing depth was expected to affect the degree of clonotype sharing among donors. Sampling was restricted to blood, and TCR repertoires in tissues likely differ from the TCR repertoires found in blood. Compared with non-shared clonotypes, the clonotypes found in all four sorted-subset donors had higher generation probabilities.

Using the deep immunoSEQ assay, TCR CDR3 regions were amplified from genomic DNA by multiplex PCR. For each cell subset, the extracted genomic DNA was distributed evenly across all wells of several immunoSEQ 96-well plates, and each plate served as one replicate. For sorted subsets, 200 to 250 ng genomic DNA, equal to tens of thousands of T cell genomes, was loaded into each replicate PCR. The purified libraries were quantified using a Qubit 3.0 fluorometer, sized with a Bioanalyzer 2100, and then quantified again using the KAPA Library Quantification kit. Each immunoSEQ 96-well plate was sequenced on its own single-read 150-cycle Illumina NextSeq 550 flow cell. The original methods were these. Because only junctional sequences without quality scores were contained in the immunoSEQ output, filtering matching that applied to full-length reads could not be performed. To assign V/J genes and CDR3, sequences were annotated against IMGT germline references using PyIR, a Python wrapper for IgBLAST v1.9. Any read was removed if the V/J assignment was weak (E-value above 1e-6), the CDR3 was missing, or the read contained stop codons, out-of-frame junctions, or ambiguous translated residues. V3J clonotypes were defined by identical inferred V gene, J gene, and CDR3 amino acid sequence. Percentage overlap between repertoires was computed as shared unique clonotypes divided by the size of the smaller repertoire. Repertoire richness was assessed with RTK rarefaction, the Chao1 estimator, and Recon v2.1 estimates of unobserved clonotypes. For all TCRbeta clonotypes obtained by the gDNA method from a handful of donors, generation probabilities were computed with OLGA. Here the immuneACCESS table is served through TCRdb, limited to in-frame sequences with V and J called. Missing clones are a known gap in these copies; in checked studies unresolved V genes cover under half, and the rest lacks a known reason. V and J calls and clone size are those listed in that table; D and trimming were worked out from the DNA. The sample records millions of clones, 85% to 95% of which are singletons. The ten largest account for about 0.39% of the sample.

To note about this clone: Its antigen is not yet known. Base qualities are not recorded, but no much larger clone differs from it by a single base.

The clonotype was recovered from a man between 18 and 29 years old in good health. Some clones in this sample may be carry-over from other donors' samples. Sample: naive CD4+ T cells from PBMCs. Sample cell subset or site, as interpreted from the label and publication: CD45RA+ positively selected. The sequence links TRBV6-5 to TRBJ2-7; 8 bases in the middle match TRBD1. CDR3 protein: CASSYRDRRYYEQYF. In nucleotide form, the sequence is TGTGCCAGCAGTTACCGGGACAGGCGCTACTACGAGCAGTACTTC.